The entry below gives a single TCR beta chain sequence along with its context. This CDR3 has 17 residues. Germline V CDR1 and CDR2: MNHEY, SVGAGI. The V end lost 4 bases, the J end lost 2 bases, and 18 bases lay between the germline ends. This entry comes from a study of blood T cells in healthy people across ages. For the second PCR, which ran for about 7 to 12 cycles, a sample-barcoded 5' primer and a J-beta primer mix were used. There were at least 3 million CDR3-containing paired-end reads obtained from each sample. One entry per CDR3 protein, called by TCRdb with MiXCR from the 5' RACE reads. Found here are about 1.5 million distinct CDR3 sequences, about 42% of them singletons; the top ten hold around 4%.

This receptor was taken from a woman younger than 30 in good health. The sequencing input was blood. The chain combines TRBV6-5 with TRBJ1-5; D is ambiguous. The CDR3 is CASSSRPDPRGNQPQHF. The DNA for the CDR3 is TGTGCCAGCAGTTCCCGACCGGACCCTAGAGGCAATCAGCCCCAGCATTTT.